Shown below are 27 T cell receptor beta chains from a single sample sequenced in a study of blood T cell repertoires in COVID-19. The protocol was immunoSEQ multiplex PCR, while the TCRdb copy is restricted to in-frame clones and leaves out a portion. The data show 28,000 or so clones, 75% to 95% seen once. The sample comprised peripheral blood. The receptors were gathered from a human donor with active COVID-19. The donor label of this sample is uncertain.

This clone is a singleton in its sample. The V gene is TRBV24-1, the J gene TRBJ2-2; 9 bases line up with TRBD1. CDR3 length: 16 amino acids. The ends lost 6 bases at V and 6 bases at J; junction bases unmatched: 10. Germline loops: CDR1 KGHDR, CDR2 SFDVKD. CDR3 sequence (DNA): TGTGCCACCAGTATGGGGACAGGGTGGCTCCCCGGGGAGCTGTTTTTT. Translating it yields CATSMGTGWLPGELFF.

The chain links TRBV6-4 to TRBJ2-1, with 8 bases lining up with TRBD2. Germline values: CDR1 MRHNA, CDR2 SNTAGT. With V trimmed by 4 bases and J by 0 bases, 2 bases remained unmatched. The length of the CDR3 is 15 residues. For the CDR3, the DNA is TGTGCCAGCAGTGTGGCGGGGGGCTCCTACAATGAGCAGTTCTTC. Translating it yields CASSVAGGSYNEQFF.

The chain uses TRBV10-2 and TRBJ2-2; TRBD1 matches 9 bases. The germline gives CDR1 WSHSY, CDR2 SAAADI. CDR3 length equals 13 residues. Germline trimming cut 7 bases from V and 7 bases from J; bases unmatched to any gene: 4. CDR3 sequence (DNA): TGCGCCAGCACACAGGGGGCAGGCGGGGAGCTGTTTTTT. As protein: CASTQGAGGELFF.

The chain carries TRBV27 and TRBJ2-7; perhaps TRBD2 as D (5 bases). Germline V gene lookup returns CDR1 MNHEY and CDR2 SMNVEV (reference sequence). This CDR3 region has 14 residues. Trimming shortened V by 6 bases and J by 5 bases, and 17 bases separated the two germline ends. CDR3 in amino acids: CASSRRGDYDEQYF. CDR3 DNA: TGTGCCAGCAGCCGTCGCGGAGACTACGACGAGCAGTACTTC.

V gene TRBV14 combines with J gene TRBJ1-2; no firm D call. The germline V gene has CDR1 SGHDN and CDR2 FVKESK. The ends were cut back, 3 bases at V and 8 bases at J, with 13 bases in the middle. This CDR3 is built from 13 residues. In DNA form, the CDR3 reads TGTGCCAGCAGCCAGAGGGAGGCACTGGGCTACACCTTC. As protein: CASSQREALGYTF.

In its sample, this clone was seen once. The chain links TRBV28 to TRBJ1-5, with TRBD1 as a possible D gene (6 bases). The V gene's germline CDR1 is MDHEN and CDR2 SYDVKM. V was clipped by 4 bases and J by 1 base, with 8 bases between them. This CDR3 comprises 14 residues. CDR3 coding DNA: TGTGCCAGCAGTTGGGGGCTGAGCAATCAGCCCCAGCATTTT. Protein product: CASSWGLSNQPQHF.

V is TRBV12-5 and J is TRBJ2-2; 8 bases agree with TRBD1. Germline CDR1 LGHNT, CDR2 FRNRAP. This CDR3 has 16 amino acids. V shed 5 bases, J shed 4 bases, and the junction held 9 bases outside the gene matches. CDR3 bases: TGTGCTAGTGGTACCCCGACAGGGGTAGGCACCGGGGAGCTGTTTTTT. Translated: CASGTPTGVGTGELFF.

The chain combines TRBV4-1 with TRBJ2-3; 11 bases align to TRBD2. Trimming cost V 2 bases and J 2 bases; bases outside gene matches: 3. The CDR3 runs to 16 residues. Germline V gene lookup returns CDR1 MGHRA and CDR2 YSYEKL. CDR3 region: CASSQTSGRTTDTQYF. CDR3 bases: TGCGCCAGCAGCCAAACTAGCGGGAGAACCACAGATACGCAGTATTTT.

This clone was detected once. J is TRBJ1-5 and V is TRBV27; D is possibly TRBD1 (6 bases). With 0 bases removed from V and 9 bases from J, the gap between germline ends came to 12 bases. Germline CDR1 reads MNHEY; CDR2 reads SMNVEV (reference sequence). The CDR3 runs 14 residues. The CDR3 DNA reads as TGTGCCAGCAGTTTATCGAATCAGGGGTCGCCCCAGCATTTT. It specifies CASSLSNQGSPQHF.

V and J are TRBV4-2 and TRBJ2-3, with D perhaps TRBD1 (5 bases). V shed 1 base and J shed 2 bases, with 10 bases lying between them. The CDR3 is 15 residues long. Per the germline V gene, CDR1 is LGHNA and CDR2 is YNFKEQ. CDR3 nucleotide sequence: TGTGCCAGCAGCCAAGGTCAGGGAACCACAGATACGCAGTATTTT. Translated, it gives CASSQGQGTTDTQYF.

V gene TRBV10-3 combines with J gene TRBJ2-1; 8 bases are shared with TRBD2. Per the germline V gene, CDR1 is ENHRY and CDR2 is SYGVKD. The CDR3 is made up of 17 amino acids. V lost 0 bases and J lost 6; bases outside the gene matches: 10. The CDR3 spells CAISESRAGEIGNEQFF. The CDR3 DNA reads TGTGCCATCAGTGAGTCTCGAGCGGGAGAGATCGGCAATGAGCAGTTCTTC.

This chain joins TRBV7-2 and TRBJ1-1; TRBD1 might be the D (5 bases). Germline loops: CDR1 SGHTA, CDR2 FQGNSA. The CDR3 is 13 residues long. The V end lost 5 bases, the J end lost 1 base, and 8 bases lay between the germline ends. This CDR3 is CASSPGQNTEAFF. CDR3 in DNA: TGTGCCAGCAGCCCCGGACAGAACACTGAAGCTTTCTTT. Drawing the rest from reference TRBV7-2 and TRBJ1-1, the complete variable domain is GAGVSQSPSNKVTEKGKDVELRCDPISGHTALYWYRQSLGQGLEFLIYFQGNSAPDKSGLPSDRFSAERTGGSVSTLTIQRTQQEDSAVYLCASSPGQNTEAFFGQGTRLTVV.

The chain is built from TRBV2 and TRBJ1-6, with D possibly being TRBD1 (6 bases). The germline CDR1 and CDR2 sequences are SNHLY and FYNNEI. V lost 2 bases and J 4 bases, leaving 9 bases between the germline ends. CDR3 size: 15 residues. CDR3 residues: CASSERGTYNSPLHF. The CDR3 coding sequence is TGTGCCAGCAGTGAAAGGGGGACGTATAATTCACCCCTCCACTTT.

CDR3 bases: TGTGCCAGCAGCCCGACTAGCGGGTACTCCTACGAGCAGTACTTC. It is translated as CASSPTSGYSYEQYF. The rearrangement links TRBV7-2 to TRBJ2-7, with TRBD2 identical over 10 bases. Germline values: CDR1 SGHTA, CDR2 FQGNSA. This CDR3 is 15 amino acids long. Trimming at V came to 5 bases and at J to 0 bases, leaving 4 bases not matched to a gene.

CDR3 DNA: TGCGCCAGCAGCCAAGATTCCCCGGGACTAGCGGGAGGAGCGCAGTATTTT. Translation gives CASSQDSPGLAGGAQYF. The chain links TRBV4-3 to TRBJ2-3; TRBD2 matches at 15 bases. Germline V CDR1 and CDR2: LGHNA, YSLEER. V lost 0 bases to trimming and J lost 10 bases; unmatched junction nucleotides: 8. This CDR3 region has 17 residues.

This chain links TRBV23-1 with TRBJ1-1; 9 nucleotides match TRBD1. TRBV23-1 is given ORF status, its function remaining uncertain. V gave up 4 bases and J gave up 10 bases; unmatched junction bases: 13. This CDR3 comprises 15 residues. This CDR3 reads CASSPIQGDRVSAFF. The CDR3, as DNA: TGCGCCAGCAGTCCCATCCAGGGGGACAGGGTATCAGCTTTCTTT.

V is TRBV6-6 and J is TRBJ1-2, with no clear D. The CDR3 has 15 residues. In germline, CDR1 is MNHNY, CDR2 SVGAGI (reference sequence). Trimming left V 2 bases short and J 0 bases short, with 10 bases between. CDR3 amino acids: CASSYLTASNYGYTF. CDR3 nucleotide sequence: TGTGCCAGCAGTTACCTCACCGCGTCTAACTATGGCTACACCTTC.

The gene calls are TRBV7-8 and TRBJ2-7; TRBD1 matches 10 bases. The germline V gene encodes CDR1 SGHVS and CDR2 FQNEAQ. V gave up 7 bases and J gave up 2 bases; unmatched junction bases: 8. CDR3 length: 15 amino acids. The DNA for the CDR3 is TGTGCCAGCATCCCTTCCGGGACAGGGGCCTACGAGCAGTACTTC. It translates to CASIPSGTGAYEQYF.

This clone was detected only a few times. The chain is built from TRBV10-1 and TRBJ1-6, with TRBD1 as a possible D gene (6 bases). The CDR3 consists of 15 residues. Germline lookup yields CDR1 WNHNN and CDR2 SYGVQD (reference sequence). Trimming pared 9 bases from V and 5 bases from J, leaving 17 bases between. The CDR3 loop reads CARSPNRDDNSPLHF. The CDR3 DNA reads TGCGCCAGATCCCCGAACAGGGACGATAATTCACCCCTCCACTTT.

The J gene is TRBJ2-7, the V gene TRBV28; D remains ambiguous. Germline CDR1 is MDHEN and CDR2 is SYDVKM. The germline V and J ends were trimmed by 4 bases and 2 bases, with 15 bases remaining between them. This CDR3 has 15 amino acids. CDR3 region: CASSSPSRSAYEQYF. The CDR3 coding sequence is TGTGCCAGCAGTTCCCCTTCGCGGTCCGCCTACGAGCAGTACTTC.

This clone has only a few counts. The chain joins TRBV7-8 to TRBJ1-6; 7 positions agree with TRBD1. Germline lookup yields CDR1 SGHVS and CDR2 FQNEAQ. The trim removed 6 bases at V and 2 bases at J, leaving 4 bases unmatched. The CDR3 length is 15 residues. The CDR3 coding sequence is TGTGCCAGCAGTCCACAGGGGACCTATAATTCACCCCTCCACTTT. Protein: CASSPQGTYNSPLHF.

This rearrangement joins TRBV28 to TRBJ2-1; 8 nucleotides agree with TRBD2. J was trimmed by 8 bases and V by 3 bases; bases with no gene match: 6. Germline CDR1 is MDHEN and CDR2 is SYDVKM. The length of the CDR3 is 14 residues. The CDR3 DNA sequence: TGTGCCAGCAGTTTGGGCGGGAGGCGGTATGAGCAGTTCTTC. It is translated as CASSLGGRRYEQFF. The whole variable domain, remainder taken from reference TRBV28 and TRBJ2-1, is DVKVTQSSRYLVKRTGEKVFLECVQDMDHENMFWYRQDPGLGLRLIYFSYDVKMKEKGDIPEGYSVSREKKERFSLILESASTNQTSMYLCASSLGGRRYEQFFGPGTRLTVL.

With respect to this clone: The junction departs from the called germline gene at one end, perhaps through a read error. The chain has TRBV3-1 (or the pseudogene TRBV3-2) and TRBJ2-1, with 12 bases matching TRBD2. This CDR3 contains 18 residues. In germline, CDR1 is LGHDT, CDR2 YNNKEL (reference sequence). This chain's CDR3 is CTSSQGASGGAFFNEQFF. The CDR3 nucleotides are TGTACCAGCAGCCAAGGTGCTAGCGGGGGGGCCTTTTTCAATGAGCAGTTCTTC.

The chain joins TRBV2 to TRBJ1-2; D gene unclear. Trimming took 4 bases from V and 6 from J, leaving 6 bases between them. Germline V CDR1 and CDR2: SNHLY, FYNNEI. The CDR3 covers 11 residues. Here the CDR3 DNA reads TGTGCCAGCAGTGCCGGGGATGGCTACACCTTC. Protein product: CASSAGDGYTF.

V is TRBV24-1 and J is TRBJ1-2, with D unclear. The CDR3 consists of 13 residues. Germline V gene data show CDR1 as KGHDR and CDR2 as SFDVKD. V was shortened by 3 bases and J by 2 bases, with 6 bases between the two germline ends. CDR3: CATSDPVNYGYTF. The CDR3 DNA reads TGTGCCACCAGTGATCCTGTGAACTATGGCTACACCTTC.

The CDR3: CASSWTPKETQYF. As DNA, the CDR3 is TGTGCCAGCAGCTGGACACCGAAGGAGACCCAGTACTTC. The chain carries TRBV11-2 and TRBJ2-5, with D possibly being TRBD1 (5 bases). CDR3 length: 13 amino acids. V was pared by 4 bases and J by 5 bases, with 11 bases between. CDR1 and CDR2 (germline): SGHAT, FQNNGV.

V is TRBV4-2 and J is TRBJ2-1; a possible D gene is TRBD2 (6 bases). Trimming left V 1 base short and J 7 bases short, with 11 bases between. The CDR3 consists of 14 residues. Germline CDR1 is LGHNA and CDR2 is YNFKEQ. The chain's CDR3 is CASSQAPGVNEQFF. CDR3 nucleotides: TGTGCCAGCAGCCAAGCGCCGGGAGTAAATGAGCAGTTCTTC.